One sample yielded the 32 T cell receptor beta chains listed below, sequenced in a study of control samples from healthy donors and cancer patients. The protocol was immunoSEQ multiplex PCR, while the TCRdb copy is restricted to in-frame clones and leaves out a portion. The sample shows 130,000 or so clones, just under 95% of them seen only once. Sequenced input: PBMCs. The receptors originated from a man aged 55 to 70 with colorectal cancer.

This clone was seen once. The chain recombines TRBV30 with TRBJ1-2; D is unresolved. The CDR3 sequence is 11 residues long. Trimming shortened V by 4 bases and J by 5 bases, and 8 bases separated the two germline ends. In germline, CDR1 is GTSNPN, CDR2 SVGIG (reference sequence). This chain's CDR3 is CAWTGEYGYTF. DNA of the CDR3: TGTGCCTGGACGGGCGAGTATGGCTACACCTTC.

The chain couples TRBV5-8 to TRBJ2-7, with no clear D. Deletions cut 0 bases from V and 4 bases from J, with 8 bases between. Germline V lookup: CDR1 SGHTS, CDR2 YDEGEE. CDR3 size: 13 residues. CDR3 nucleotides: TGTGCCAGCAGCTTGGATTGGGGTTACGAGCAGTACTTC. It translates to CASSLDWGYEQYF. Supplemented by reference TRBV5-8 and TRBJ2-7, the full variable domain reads EAGVTQSPTHLIKTRGQQATLRCSPISGHTSVYWYQQALGLGLQFLLWYDEGEERNRGNFPPRFSGRQFPNYSSELNVNALELEDSALYLCASSLDWGYEQYFGPGTRLTVT.

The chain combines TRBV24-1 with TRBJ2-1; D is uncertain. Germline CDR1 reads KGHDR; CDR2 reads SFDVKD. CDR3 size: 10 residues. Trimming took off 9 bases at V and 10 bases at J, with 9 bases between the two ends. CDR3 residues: CATGFGEQFF. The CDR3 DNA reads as TGTGCCACCGGGTTTGGGGAGCAGTTCTTC.

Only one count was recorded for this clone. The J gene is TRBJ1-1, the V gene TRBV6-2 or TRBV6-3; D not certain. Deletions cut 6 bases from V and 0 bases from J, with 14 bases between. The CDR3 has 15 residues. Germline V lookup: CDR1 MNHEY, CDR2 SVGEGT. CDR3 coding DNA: TGTGCCAGCAGCCACCCCTTGGGCTTGAACACTGAAGCTTTCTTT. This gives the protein CASSHPLGLNTEAFF.

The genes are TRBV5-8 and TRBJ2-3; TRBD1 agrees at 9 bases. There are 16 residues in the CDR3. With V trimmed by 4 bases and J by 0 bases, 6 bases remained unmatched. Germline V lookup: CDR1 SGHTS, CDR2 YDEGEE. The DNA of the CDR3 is TGTGCCAGCAGCACCGGGACAGGGCTAAGCACAGATACGCAGTATTTT. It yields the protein CASSTGTGLSTDTQYF. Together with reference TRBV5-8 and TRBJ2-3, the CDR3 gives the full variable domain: EAGVTQSPTHLIKTRGQQATLRCSPISGHTSVYWYQQALGLGLQFLLWYDEGEERNRGNFPPRFSGRQFPNYSSELNVNALELEDSALYLCASSTGTGLSTDTQYFGPGTRLTVL.

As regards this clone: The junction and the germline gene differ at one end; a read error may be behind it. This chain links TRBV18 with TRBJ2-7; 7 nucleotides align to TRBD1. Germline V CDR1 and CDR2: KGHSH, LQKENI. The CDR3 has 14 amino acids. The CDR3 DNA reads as TGTGCCAGCTCCCCACTGACAGGGCTGAACGAGCAGTACTTC. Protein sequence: CASSPLTGLNEQYF.

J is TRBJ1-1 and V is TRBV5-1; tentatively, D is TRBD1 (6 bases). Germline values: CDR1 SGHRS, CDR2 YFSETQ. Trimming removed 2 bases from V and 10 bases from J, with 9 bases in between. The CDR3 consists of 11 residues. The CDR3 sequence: CASSLRGLAFF. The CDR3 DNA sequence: TGCGCCAGCAGCTTAAGGGGGTTAGCTTTCTTT. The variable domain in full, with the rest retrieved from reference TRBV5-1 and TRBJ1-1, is KAGVTQTPRYLIKTRGQQVTLSCSPISGHRSVSWYQQTPGQGLQFLFEYFSETQRNKGNFPGRFSGRQFSNSRSEMNVSTLELGDSALYLCASSLRGLAFFGQGTRLTVV.

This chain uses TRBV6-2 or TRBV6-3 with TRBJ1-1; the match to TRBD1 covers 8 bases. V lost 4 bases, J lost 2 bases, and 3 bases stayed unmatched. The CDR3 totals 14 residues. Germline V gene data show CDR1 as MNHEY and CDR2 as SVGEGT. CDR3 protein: CASSFGQGNTEAFF. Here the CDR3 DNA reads TGTGCCAGCAGTTTCGGACAGGGCAACACTGAAGCTTTCTTT.

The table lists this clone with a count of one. The CDR3: CASSDQGLPYNEQFF. The CDR3 bases are TGTGCCAGCAGCGACCAGGGTCTACCCTACAATGAGCAGTTCTTC. The chain links TRBV9 to TRBJ2-1; TRBD1 might be the D (5 bases). The V and J ends lost 3 bases and 2 bases respectively, with 12 bases between them. CDR1 is SGDLS, CDR2 YYNGEE, per germline. CDR3 length equals 15 residues.

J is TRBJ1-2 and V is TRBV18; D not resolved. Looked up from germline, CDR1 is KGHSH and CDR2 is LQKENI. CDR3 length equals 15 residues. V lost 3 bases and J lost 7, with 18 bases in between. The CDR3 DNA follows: TGTGCCAGCTCACCGGAGGGCGATGGAGGTGGTGGCTACACCTTC. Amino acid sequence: CASSPEGDGGGGYTF.

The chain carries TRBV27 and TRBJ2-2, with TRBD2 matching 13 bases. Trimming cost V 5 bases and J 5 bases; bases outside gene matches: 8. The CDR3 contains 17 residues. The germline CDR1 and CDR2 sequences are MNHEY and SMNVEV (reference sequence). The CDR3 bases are TGTGCCAGCAGTGCGGGACTAGCGGGGCCAAAGACCGGGGAGCTGTTTTTT. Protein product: CASSAGLAGPKTGELFF.

Here the CDR3 DNA reads TGTGCCAGCTTGGGAGAGTCCTCTGGAAACACCATATATTTT. This encodes CASLGESSGNTIYF. The chain joins TRBV6-5 to TRBJ1-3; no reliable D call. Germline assignment: CDR1 MNHEY and CDR2 SVGAGI. The length of the CDR3 is 14 residues. The germline V and J ends were trimmed by 8 bases and 0 bases, with 11 bases remaining between them.

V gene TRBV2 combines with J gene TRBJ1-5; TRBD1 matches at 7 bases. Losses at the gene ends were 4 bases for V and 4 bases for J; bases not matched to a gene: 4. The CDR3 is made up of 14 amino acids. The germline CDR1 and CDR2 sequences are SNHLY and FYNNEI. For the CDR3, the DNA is TGTGCCAGCAGTGGGGACAGCAAAAATCAGCCCCAGCATTTT. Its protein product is CASSGDSKNQPQHF.

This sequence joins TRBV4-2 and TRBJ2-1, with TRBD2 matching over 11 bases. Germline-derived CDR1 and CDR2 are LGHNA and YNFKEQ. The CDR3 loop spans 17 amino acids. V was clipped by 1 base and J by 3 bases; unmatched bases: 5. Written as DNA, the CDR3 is TGTGCCAGCAGCCAAGGCACTAGCGGGGGAATCTACAATGAGCAGTTCTTC. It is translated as CASSQGTSGGIYNEQFF.

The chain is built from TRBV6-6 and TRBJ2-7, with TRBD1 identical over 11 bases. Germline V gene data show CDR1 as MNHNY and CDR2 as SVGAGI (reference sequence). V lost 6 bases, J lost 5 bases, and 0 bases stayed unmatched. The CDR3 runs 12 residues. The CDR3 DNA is TGTGCCAGCAGGGGACAGGGGGACGAGCAGTACTTC. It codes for CASRGQGDEQYF.

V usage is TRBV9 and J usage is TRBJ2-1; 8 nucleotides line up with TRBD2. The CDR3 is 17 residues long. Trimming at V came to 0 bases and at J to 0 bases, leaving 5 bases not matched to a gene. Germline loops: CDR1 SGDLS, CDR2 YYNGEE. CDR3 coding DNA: TGTGCCAGCAGCGTAGCAGAGCGGGGGAGCTCCTACAATGAGCAGTTCTTC. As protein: CASSVAERGSSYNEQFF. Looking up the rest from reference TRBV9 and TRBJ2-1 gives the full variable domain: DSGVTQTPKHLITATGQRVTLRCSPRSGDLSVYWYQQSLDQGLQFLIQYYNGEERAKGNILERFSAQQFPDLHSELNLSSLELGDSALYFCASSVAERGSSYNEQFFGPGTRLTVL.

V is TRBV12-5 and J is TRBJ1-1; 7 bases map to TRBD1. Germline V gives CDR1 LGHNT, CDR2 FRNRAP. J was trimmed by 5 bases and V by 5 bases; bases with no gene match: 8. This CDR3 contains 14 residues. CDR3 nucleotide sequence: TGTGCTAGTGGTCTATCCAGGGGGGGGACTGAAGCTTTCTTT. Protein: CASGLSRGGTEAFF. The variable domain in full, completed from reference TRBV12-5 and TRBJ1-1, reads DARVTQTPRHKVTEMGQEVTMRCQPILGHNTVFWYRQTMMQGLELLAYFRNRAPLDDSGMPKDRFSAEMPDATLATLKIQPSEPRDSAVYFCASGLSRGGTEAFFGQGTRLTVV.

DNA for the CDR3: TGTGCCAGCAACCTTTACAGGGATAGCAATCAGCCCCAGCATTTT. It specifies CASNLYRDSNQPQHF. This chain uses TRBV6-4 with TRBJ1-5; perhaps TRBD1 as D (6 bases). Germline CDR1 MRHNA, CDR2 SNTAGT. The length of the CDR3 is 15 residues. Trimming shortened V by 7 bases and J by 0 bases, and 13 bases separated the two germline ends.

Here the CDR3 DNA reads TGTGCCAGCAGCGAGTCAGGCGGTAATGAAAAACTGTTTTTT. This gives the protein CASSESGGNEKLFF. V and J are TRBV3-1 (or the pseudogene TRBV3-2) and TRBJ1-4; D uncertain. This CDR3 has 14 amino acids. Trimming left V 5 bases short and J 4 bases short, with 11 bases between. CDR1 and CDR2 from the germline V gene are LGHDT and YNNKEL (reference sequence).

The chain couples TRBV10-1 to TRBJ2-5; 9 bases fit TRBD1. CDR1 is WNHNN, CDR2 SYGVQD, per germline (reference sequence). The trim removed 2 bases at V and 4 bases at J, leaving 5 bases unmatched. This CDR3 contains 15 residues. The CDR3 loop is CASSETGQGRETQYF. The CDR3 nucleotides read TGCGCCAGCAGTGAGACCGGACAGGGGAGAGAGACCCAGTACTTC.

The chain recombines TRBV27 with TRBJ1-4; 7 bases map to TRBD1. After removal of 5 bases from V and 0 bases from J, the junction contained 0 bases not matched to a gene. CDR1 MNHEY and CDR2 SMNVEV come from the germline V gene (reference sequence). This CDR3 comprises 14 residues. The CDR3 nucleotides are TGTGCCAGCAGTGGACAGGCAACTAATGAAAAACTGTTTTTT. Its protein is CASSGQATNEKLFF. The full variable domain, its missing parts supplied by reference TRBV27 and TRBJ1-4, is EAQVTQNPRYLITVTGKKLTVTCSQNMNHEYMSWYRQDPGLGLRQIYYSMNVEVTDKGDVPEGYKVSRKEKRNFPLILESPSPNQTSLYFCASSGQATNEKLFFGSGTQLSVL.

The CDR3 sequence is CASSNRGRGTNEKLFF. CDR3 nucleotides: TGTGCCAGCAGCAACAGGGGGCGAGGAACTAATGAAAAACTGTTTTTT. The chain combines TRBV6-2 or TRBV6-3 with TRBJ1-4; 9 bases line up with TRBD1. J gave up 1 base and V 6 bases, and 6 bases lay outside the gene matches. CDR1 is MNHEY and CDR2 is SVGEGT in the germline V gene. This CDR3 spans 16 amino acids.

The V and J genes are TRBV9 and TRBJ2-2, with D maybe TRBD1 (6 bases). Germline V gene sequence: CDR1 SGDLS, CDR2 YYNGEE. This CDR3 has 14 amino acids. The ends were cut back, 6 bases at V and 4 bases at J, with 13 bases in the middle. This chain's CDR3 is CASKKGVSTGELFF. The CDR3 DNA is TGTGCCAGCAAAAAGGGGGTCTCCACCGGGGAGCTGTTTTTT.

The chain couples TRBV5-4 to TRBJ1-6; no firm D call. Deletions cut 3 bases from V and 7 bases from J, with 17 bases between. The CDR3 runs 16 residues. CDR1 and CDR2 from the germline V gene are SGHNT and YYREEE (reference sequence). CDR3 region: CASSWGGVLKNSPLHF. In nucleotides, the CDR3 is TGTGCCAGCAGCTGGGGTGGTGTGCTGAAGAATTCACCCCTCCACTTT.

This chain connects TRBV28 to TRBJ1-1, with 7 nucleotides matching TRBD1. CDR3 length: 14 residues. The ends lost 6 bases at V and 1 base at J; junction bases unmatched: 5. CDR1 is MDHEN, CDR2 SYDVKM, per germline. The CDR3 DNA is TGTGCCAGCAGGGCCGGGACAGAGAACACTGAAGCTTTCTTT. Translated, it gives CASRAGTENTEAFF.

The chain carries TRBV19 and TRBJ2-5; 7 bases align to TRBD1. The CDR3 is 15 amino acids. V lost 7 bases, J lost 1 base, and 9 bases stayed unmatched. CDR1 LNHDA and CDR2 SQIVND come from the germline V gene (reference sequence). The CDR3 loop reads CASKGTASFQETQYF. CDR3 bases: TGTGCCAGTAAAGGGACAGCTAGCTTCCAAGAGACCCAGTACTTC. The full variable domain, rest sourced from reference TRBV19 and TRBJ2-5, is DGGITQSPKYLFRKEGQNVTLSCEQNLNHDAMYWYRQDPGQGLRLIYYSQIVNDFQKGDIAEGYSVSREKKESFPLTVTSAQKNPTAFYLCASKGTASFQETQYFGPGTRLLVL.

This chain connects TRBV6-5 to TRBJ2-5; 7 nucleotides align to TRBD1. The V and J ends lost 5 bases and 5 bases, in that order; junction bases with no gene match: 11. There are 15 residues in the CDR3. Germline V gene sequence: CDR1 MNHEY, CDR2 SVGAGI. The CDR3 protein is CASSPTTGLRETQYF. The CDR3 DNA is TGTGCCAGCAGTCCTACGACAGGGCTGCGCGAGACCCAGTACTTC.

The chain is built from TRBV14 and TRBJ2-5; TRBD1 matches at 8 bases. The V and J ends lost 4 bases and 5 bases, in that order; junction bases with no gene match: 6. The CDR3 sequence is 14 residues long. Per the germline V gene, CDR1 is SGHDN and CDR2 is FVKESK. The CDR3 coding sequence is TGTGCCAGCAGCCCCCGACAGGGGAAGGAGACCCAGTACTTC. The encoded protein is CASSPRQGKETQYF.

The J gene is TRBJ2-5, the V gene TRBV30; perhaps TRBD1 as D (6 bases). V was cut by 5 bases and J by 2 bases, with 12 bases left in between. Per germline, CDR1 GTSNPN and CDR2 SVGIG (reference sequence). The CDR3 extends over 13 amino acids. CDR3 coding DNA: TGTGCCTGGTCTGGACAGAGTCAAGAGACCCAGTACTTC. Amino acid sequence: CAWSGQSQETQYF.

CDR3 coding DNA: TGTGCCAGCAGCCAAGAGGTCGACTATGGCTACACCTTC. It translates to CASSQEVDYGYTF. V gene TRBV14 combines with J gene TRBJ1-2; D is unresolved. The CDR3 runs to 13 residues. Germline loops: CDR1 SGHDN, CDR2 FVKESK. V was cut by 0 bases and J by 3 bases, with 5 bases left in between.

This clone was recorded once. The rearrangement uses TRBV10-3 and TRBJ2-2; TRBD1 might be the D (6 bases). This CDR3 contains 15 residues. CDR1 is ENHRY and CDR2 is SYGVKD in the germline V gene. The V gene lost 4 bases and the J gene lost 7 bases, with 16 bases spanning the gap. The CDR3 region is CAISGVNRDGGELFF. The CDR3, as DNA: TGTGCCATCAGTGGGGTCAACAGGGATGGCGGGGAGCTGTTTTTT.

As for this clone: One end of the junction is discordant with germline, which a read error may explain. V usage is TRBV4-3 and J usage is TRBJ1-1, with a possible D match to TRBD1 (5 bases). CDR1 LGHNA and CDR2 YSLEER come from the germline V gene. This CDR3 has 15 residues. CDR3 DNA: TGCGCCAGCAGCGAAGAGACGGACCGGGGGACTGAAGCTTTCTTT. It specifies CASSEETDRGTEAFF.